Presented here are 10 T cell receptor beta chains from one specimen sequenced in a study of blood T cell repertoires in COVID-19. Using immunoSEQ multiplex PCR, the repertoire was profiled, and TCRdb retains in-frame clones only, with some absent. The sample records about 400,000 clones, roughly 89% being singletons. The sequenced material came from peripheral blood. The receptors come from a woman younger than 45 with acute or convalescent COVID-19.

The V call is TRBV5-1, the J call TRBJ2-3, with TRBD2 matching over 9 bases. V shed 2 bases, J shed 2 bases, and the junction held 3 bases outside the gene matches. The CDR3 runs 15 residues. Germline CDR1 reads SGHRS; CDR2 reads YFSETQ. The CDR3 nucleotides are TGCGCCAGCAGCTTTCTAGCGGGGACCACAGATACGCAGTATTTT. Amino acid sequence: CASSFLAGTTDTQYF. The whole variable domain, filled in from reference TRBV5-1 and TRBJ2-3, reads KAGVTQTPRYLIKTRGQQVTLSCSPISGHRSVSWYQQTPGQGLQFLFEYFSETQRNKGNFPGRFSGRQFSNSRSEMNVSTLELGDSALYLCASSFLAGTTDTQYFGPGTRLTVL.

The chain has TRBV6-6 and TRBJ1-4, with 7 bases aligning to TRBD1. The CDR3 sequence is 13 residues long. Looked up from germline, CDR1 is MNHNY and CDR2 is SVGAGI (reference sequence). V shed 0 bases and J 13 bases; nucleotides not matched to a gene: 5. CDR3 DNA: TGTGCCAGCAGTTACTCCACCCGGGACAGACTGTTTTTT. Translated, it gives CASSYSTRDRLFF.

The chain joins TRBV4-1 to TRBJ2-2; D not certain. The V gene's germline CDR1 is MGHRA and CDR2 YSYEKL. The CDR3 is made up of 20 amino acids. Trimming removed 2 bases from V and 0 bases from J, with 22 bases in between. CDR3 sequence: CASSQWSIDDSKTNTGELFF. The CDR3 nucleotides are TGCGCCAGCAGCCAATGGAGCATAGATGACTCAAAAACGAACACCGGGGAGCTGTTTTTT.

The chain is built from TRBV5-6 and TRBJ2-7; D is unresolved. Deletions cut 0 bases from V and 6 bases from J, with 19 bases between. CDR3 length: 16 amino acids. Germline CDR1 SGHDT, CDR2 YYEEEE. The CDR3 DNA follows: TGTGCCAGCAGCTTGGGTGGGCGCGTCAGACGCTCCGAGCAGTACTTC. This encodes CASSLGGRVRRSEQYF.

This chain links TRBV19 with TRBJ1-1; D uncertain. The V gene's germline CDR1 is LNHDA and CDR2 SQIVND (reference sequence). The CDR3 loop spans 13 amino acids. The V end was cut by 5 bases, the J end by 7 bases, with 14 bases between. The CDR3 sequence is CASSLFTRSEAFF. The CDR3 nucleotides read TGTGCCAGTAGTCTTTTTACGAGGAGTGAAGCTTTCTTT.

The chain uses TRBV27 and TRBJ1-5, with a possible D match to TRBD1 (6 bases). Trimming took 6 bases from V and 3 from J, leaving 18 bases between them. The germline V gene encodes CDR1 MNHEY and CDR2 SMNVEV (reference sequence). The length of the CDR3 is 16 residues. In nucleotides, the CDR3 is TGTGCCAGCAGGAGACAGTGGACAGATTACAATCAGCCCCAGCATTTT. This codes for CASRRQWTDYNQPQHF.

This chain uses TRBV10-3 with TRBJ1-5, with TRBD1 matching 11 bases. The V gene end was trimmed by 3 bases and the J gene end by 7 bases; junction bases not matched to a gene: 5. CDR1 is ENHRY, CDR2 SYGVKD, per germline. CDR3 length: 15 residues. The CDR3 region is CAISDPDRGHQPQHF. DNA for the CDR3: TGTGCCATCAGTGACCCGGACAGGGGGCACCAGCCCCAGCATTTT.

The chain links TRBV6-5 to TRBJ1-2; 8 bases map to TRBD1. After removal of 7 bases from V and 7 bases from J, the junction contained 8 bases not matched to a gene. CDR3 length equals 13 residues. Per the germline V gene, CDR1 is MNHEY and CDR2 is SVGAGI. The CDR3 here is CASIGQGRVGYTF. CDR3 nucleotides: TGTGCCAGCATAGGACAGGGAAGAGTTGGCTACACCTTC.

This clone is a singleton in its sample. Other DNA sequences within the sample encode an identical CDR3. The genes are TRBV3-1 (or the pseudogene TRBV3-2) and TRBJ2-7, with 9 bases fitting TRBD2. The CDR3 totals 14 residues. Germline-derived CDR1 and CDR2 are LGHDT and YNNKEL (reference sequence). J gave up 2 bases and V 1 base, and 0 bases lay outside the gene matches. In nucleotides, the CDR3 is TGTGCCAGCAGCCAAGGCGGGGGGGCCTACGAGCAGTACTTC. Residues: CASSQGGGAYEQYF.

J is TRBJ2-3 and V is TRBV30, with 9 bases fitting TRBD2. With 5 bases clipped from V and 1 base from J, the junction kept 1 base outside the gene matches. CDR3 length: 13 amino acids. Germline values: CDR1 GTSNPN, CDR2 SVGIG (reference sequence). CDR3 in amino acids: CAWSSGGTDTQYF. In DNA, the CDR3 is TGTGCCTGGTCTAGCGGGGGCACAGATACGCAGTATTTT.